Detailed here is one TCR beta chain. What it binds is not known. The data stem from a study of cytomegalovirus exposure and HLA in healthy donors. Broader study findings: Most TCR beta V segments were productive about 87% or about 30% of the time in an earlier analysis. In a later analysis, HLA-associated TCR beta chains were more clonally expanded than equally common others. A likely sequencing artifact accounted for one observed cluster of highly shared sequence variants.

The CDR3 totals 13 residues. CDR1 is SQVTM, CDR2 ANQGSEA, per germline. V shed 6 bases and J 1 base; nucleotides not matched to a gene: 5. Primers for the PCR totalled 60 Vbeta and 13 Jbeta. Profiled with immunoSEQ multiplex PCR; TCRdb holds only in-frame clones, not every one. Seen here are more than 90,000 clones, 75% observed once, and the top ten hold about 10%. The J gene is TRBJ2-5, the V gene TRBV29-1, with TRBD2 matching 7 bases. This receptor was identified in a man aged 50 to 60 in good health and CMV-seronegative. The material sequenced was PBMCs. CDR3 in DNA: TGCAGCGTGGGAACTAGCGTCCAAGAGACCCAGTACTTC. This gives the protein CSVGTSVQETQYF.